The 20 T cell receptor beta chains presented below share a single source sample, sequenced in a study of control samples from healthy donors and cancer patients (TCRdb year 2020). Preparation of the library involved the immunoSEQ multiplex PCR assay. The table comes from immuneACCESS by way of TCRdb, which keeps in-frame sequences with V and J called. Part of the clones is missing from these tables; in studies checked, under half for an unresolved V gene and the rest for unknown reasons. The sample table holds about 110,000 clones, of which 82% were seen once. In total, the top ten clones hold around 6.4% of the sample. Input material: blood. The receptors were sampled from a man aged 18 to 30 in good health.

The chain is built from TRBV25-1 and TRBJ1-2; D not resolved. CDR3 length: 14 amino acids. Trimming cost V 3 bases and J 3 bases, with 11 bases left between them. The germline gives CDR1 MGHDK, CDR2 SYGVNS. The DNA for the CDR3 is TGTGCCAGCAGTGATAGTGATGTGGACTATGGCTACACCTTC. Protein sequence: CASSDSDVDYGYTF.

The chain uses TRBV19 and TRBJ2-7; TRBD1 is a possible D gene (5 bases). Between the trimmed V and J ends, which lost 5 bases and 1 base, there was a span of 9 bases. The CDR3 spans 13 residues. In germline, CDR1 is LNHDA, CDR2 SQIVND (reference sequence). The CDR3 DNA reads TGTGCCAGTAGTTTAACAGGTTCCTACGAGCAGTACGTC. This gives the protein CASSLTGSYEQYV.

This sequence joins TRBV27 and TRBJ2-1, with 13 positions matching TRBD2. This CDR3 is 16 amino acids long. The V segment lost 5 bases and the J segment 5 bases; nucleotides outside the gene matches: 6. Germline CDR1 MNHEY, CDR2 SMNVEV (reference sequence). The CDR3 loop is CASSPEGLAGNNEQFF. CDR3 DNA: TGTGCCAGCAGTCCGGAGGGACTAGCGGGGAACAATGAGCAGTTCTTC.

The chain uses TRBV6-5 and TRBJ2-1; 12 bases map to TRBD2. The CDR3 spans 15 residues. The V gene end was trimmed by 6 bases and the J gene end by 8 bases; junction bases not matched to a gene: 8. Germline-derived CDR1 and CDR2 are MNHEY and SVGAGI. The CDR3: CASSRLAGVGHEQFF. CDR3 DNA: TGTGCCAGCAGCCGACTAGCGGGGGTGGGGCATGAGCAGTTCTTC.

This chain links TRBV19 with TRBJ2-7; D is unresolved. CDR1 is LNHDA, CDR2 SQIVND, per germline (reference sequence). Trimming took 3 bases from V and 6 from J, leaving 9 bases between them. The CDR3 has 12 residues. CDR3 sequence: CASSMPGPEQYV. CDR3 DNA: TGTGCCAGTAGTATGCCAGGCCCCGAGCAGTACGTC.

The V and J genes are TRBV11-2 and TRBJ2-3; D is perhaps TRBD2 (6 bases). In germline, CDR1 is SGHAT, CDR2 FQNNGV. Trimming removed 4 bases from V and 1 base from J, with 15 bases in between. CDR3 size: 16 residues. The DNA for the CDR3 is TGTGCCAGCAGCTGGGGGGTCTCCCGAGGCACAGATACGCAGTATTTT. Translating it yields CASSWGVSRGTDTQYF.

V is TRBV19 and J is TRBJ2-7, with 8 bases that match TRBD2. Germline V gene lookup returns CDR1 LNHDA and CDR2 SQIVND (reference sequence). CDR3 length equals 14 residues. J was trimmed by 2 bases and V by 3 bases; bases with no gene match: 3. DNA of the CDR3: TGTGCCAGTAGTATGGGTAGCGGGGCCTACGAGCAGTACTTC. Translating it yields CASSMGSGAYEQYF.

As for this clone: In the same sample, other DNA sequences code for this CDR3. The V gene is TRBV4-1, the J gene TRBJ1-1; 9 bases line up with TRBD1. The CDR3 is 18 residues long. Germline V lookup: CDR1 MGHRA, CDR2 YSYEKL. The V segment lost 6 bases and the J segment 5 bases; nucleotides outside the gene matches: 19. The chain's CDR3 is CASSRLPGGGQGGTEAFF. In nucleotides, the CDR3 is TGCGCCAGCAGTCGACTTCCGGGTGGGGGACAGGGAGGGACTGAAGCTTTCTTT.

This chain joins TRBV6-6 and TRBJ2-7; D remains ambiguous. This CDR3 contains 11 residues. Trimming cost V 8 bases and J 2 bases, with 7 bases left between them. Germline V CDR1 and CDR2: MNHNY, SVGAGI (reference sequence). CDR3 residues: CASSMAYEQYF. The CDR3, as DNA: TGTGCCAGCTCAATGGCCTACGAGCAGTACTTC.

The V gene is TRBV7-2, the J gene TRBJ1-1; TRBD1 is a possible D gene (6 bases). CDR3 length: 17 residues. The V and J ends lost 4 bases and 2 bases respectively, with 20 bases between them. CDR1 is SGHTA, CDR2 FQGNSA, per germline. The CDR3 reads CASSSRLSNRVNTEAFF. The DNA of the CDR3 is TGTGCCAGCAGCTCCAGGTTGTCTAACAGGGTTAACACTGAAGCTTTCTTT.

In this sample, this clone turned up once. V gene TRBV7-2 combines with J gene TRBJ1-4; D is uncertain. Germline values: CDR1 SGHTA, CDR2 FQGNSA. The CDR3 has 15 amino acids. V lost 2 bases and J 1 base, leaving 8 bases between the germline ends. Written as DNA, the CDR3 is TGTGCCAGCAGCTTAAACCGAAGAACTAATGAAAAACTGTTTTTT. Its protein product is CASSLNRRTNEKLFF.

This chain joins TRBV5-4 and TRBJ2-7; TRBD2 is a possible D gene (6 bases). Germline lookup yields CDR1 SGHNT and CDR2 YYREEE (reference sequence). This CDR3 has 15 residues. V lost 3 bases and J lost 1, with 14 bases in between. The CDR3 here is CASSSTGTPSYEQYV. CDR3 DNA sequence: TGTGCCAGCAGCTCAACCGGGACTCCTTCCTACGAGCAGTACGTC.

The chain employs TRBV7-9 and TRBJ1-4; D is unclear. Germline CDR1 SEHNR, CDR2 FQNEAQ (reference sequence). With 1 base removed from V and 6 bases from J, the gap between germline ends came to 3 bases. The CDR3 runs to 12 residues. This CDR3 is CASSLEYEKLFF. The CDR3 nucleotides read TGTGCCAGCAGCTTAGAATATGAAAAACTGTTTTTT.

As DNA, the CDR3 is TGTGCCAGCAGTGGGGCCACCGAAGAGACCCAGTACTTC. Translated, it gives CASSGATEETQYF. The V gene is TRBV2, the J gene TRBJ2-5; no definite D call. Between the trimmed V and J ends, which lost 4 bases and 3 bases, there was a span of 9 bases. In germline, CDR1 is SNHLY, CDR2 FYNNEI. This CDR3 is built from 13 residues.

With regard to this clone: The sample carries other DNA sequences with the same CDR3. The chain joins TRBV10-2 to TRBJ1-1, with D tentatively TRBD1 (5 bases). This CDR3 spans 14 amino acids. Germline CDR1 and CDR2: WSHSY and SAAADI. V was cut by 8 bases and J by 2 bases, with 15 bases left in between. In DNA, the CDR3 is TGCGCCAGCCGCGGGGGATTTGGAAACACTGAAGCTTTCTTT. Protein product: CASRGGFGNTEAFF.

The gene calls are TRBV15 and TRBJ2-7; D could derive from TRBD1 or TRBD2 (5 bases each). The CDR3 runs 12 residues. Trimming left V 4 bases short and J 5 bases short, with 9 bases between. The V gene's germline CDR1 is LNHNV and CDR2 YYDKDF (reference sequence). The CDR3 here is CATSMGDHEQYF. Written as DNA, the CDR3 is TGTGCCACCAGCATGGGGGACCACGAGCAGTACTTC.

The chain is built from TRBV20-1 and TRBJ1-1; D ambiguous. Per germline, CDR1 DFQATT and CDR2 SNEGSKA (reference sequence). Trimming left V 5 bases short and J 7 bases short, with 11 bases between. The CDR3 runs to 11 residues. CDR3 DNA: TGCAGTGCTGCCCGGACGGATGAAGCTTTCTTT. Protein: CSAARTDEAFF.

The CDR3 DNA reads TGTGCCTGGAGTCCGGACAGGGGATTGTGGGGCTACACCTTC. The encoded protein is CAWSPDRGLWGYTF. This chain links TRBV30 with TRBJ1-2, with TRBD1 matching 9 bases. The length of the CDR3 is 14 residues. Germline CDR1 and CDR2: GTSNPN and SVGIG (reference sequence). The junction had 9 bases not matched to a gene; V was cut back by 2 bases and J by 8 bases.

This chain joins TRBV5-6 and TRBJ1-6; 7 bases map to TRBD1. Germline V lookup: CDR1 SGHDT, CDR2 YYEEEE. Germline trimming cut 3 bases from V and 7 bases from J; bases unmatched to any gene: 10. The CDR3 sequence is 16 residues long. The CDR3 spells CASSYRGAGGNSPLHF. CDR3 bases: TGTGCCAGCAGCTATAGAGGGGCAGGGGGGAATTCACCCCTCCACTTT.

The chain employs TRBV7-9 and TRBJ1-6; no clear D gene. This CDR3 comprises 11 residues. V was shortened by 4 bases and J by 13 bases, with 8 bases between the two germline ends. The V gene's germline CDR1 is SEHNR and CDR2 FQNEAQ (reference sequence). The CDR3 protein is CASSSLGPLHF. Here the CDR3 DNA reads TGTGCCAGCAGCTCCTTAGGGCCCCTCCACTTT.